A selection of T cell receptor beta chains follows, all from one sample in a study of T cell repertoires in cytomegalovirus infection. TCRdb processed the reads anew with MiXCR; each CDR3 protein has one entry. The top ten hold 13% of the sample, which has more than 250,000 distinct CDR3 sequences, around a quarter seen once. For these TCRs, the target antigens are not known. This sample comprised cultured PBMCs, obtained from culture after CMV antigen stimulation. All receptors derive from a human donor in good health (CMV status not recorded). Some clones in this sample may be carry-over from other donors' samples. CDR3s include the opening cysteine and the closing phenylalanine or tryptophan. The D gene is left open where the match is weak. Size is stated for part of the rows, as once, few or many counts, or as a class when the clone is expanded.

>many|-|TRBJ1-1|TRBV6-2/TRBV6-3
CASSWDTYTEAFF
TGTGCCAGCAGTTGGGACACTTACACTGAAGCTTTCTTT
>few|-|TRBJ1-2|TRBV7-2
CASSLEGGQGRGYTF
TGTGCCAGCAGCTTAGAGGGGGGGCAAGGTCGTGGCTACACCTTC
>-|TRBD2|TRBJ2-7|TRBV6-2/TRBV6-3
CASSDSAGGSYEQYF
TGTGCCAGCAGCGATTCAGCGGGAGGGTCGTACGAGCAGTACTTC
>few|-|TRBJ2-5|TRBV9
CASSSRGGWETQYF
TGTGCCAGCAGTTCACGGGGCGGATGGGAGACCCAGTACTTC
>once|-|TRBJ1-2|TRBV27
CASSTQEGLNYGYTF
TGTGCCAGCAGTACGCAGGAGGGGCTAAACTATGGCTACACCTTC
>-|TRBD1|TRBJ1-6|TRBV7-2
CASSQDRGVNSPLHF
TGTGCCAGCAGCCAGGACAGGGGGGTGAATTCACCCCTCCACTTT
>few|TRBD2|TRBJ2-1|TRBV7-6
CASSLGLAGVPSYNEQFF
TGTGCCAGCAGCCTGGGACTAGCGGGAGTTCCATCCTACAATGAGCAGTTCTTC
>few|-|TRBJ2-3|TRBV7-9
CASSPQLGVRSTDTQYF
TGTGCCAGCAGTCCCCAATTGGGTGTCCGCAGCACAGATACGCAGTATTTT
>once|-|TRBJ1-2|TRBV27
CATRSNYGYTF
TGTGCCACCAGGAGTAACTATGGCTACACCTTC
>-|TRBD1|TRBJ1-5|TRBV12-3/TRBV12-4
CASRLGQGDNQPQHF
TGTGCCAGCAGATTGGGACAGGGGGACAATCAGCCCCAGCATTTT
>-|-|TRBJ1-1|TRBV27
CASSLVGTNTEAFF
TGTGCCAGCAGTTTAGTGGGGACGAACACTGAAGCTTTCTTT
>many|TRBD1|TRBJ1-1|TRBV7-2
CASSANRGLNTEAFF
TGTGCCAGCAGCGCGAACAGGGGGCTCAACACTGAAGCTTTCTTT
>few|TRBD2|TRBJ2-3|TRBV12-3/TRBV12-4
CASRFSGGASTDTQYF
TGTGCCAGCCGATTTAGCGGGGGTGCTAGCACAGATACGCAGTATTTT
>-|-|TRBJ2-3|TRBV20-1
CSASPLSDTQYF
TGCAGTGCTAGCCCTTTATCAGATACGCAGTATTTT
>-|-|TRBJ2-7|TRBV28
CASRPGWYEQYF
TGTGCCAGCAGACCGGGGTGGTACGAGCAGTACTTC
>-|-|TRBJ1-1|TRBV6-5
CASSKGGRNTEAFF
TGTGCCAGCAGCAAGGGGGGGAGGAACACTGAAGCTTTCTTT
>many|TRBD1|TRBJ1-6|TRBV7-2
CASSLRDREVLSSPLHF
TGTGCCAGCAGCTTACGGGACAGGGAGGTGTTGAGCTCACCCCTCCACTTT
>many|-|TRBJ2-1|TRBV6-1
CASSEYLGKSSYNEQFF
TGTGCCAGCAGTGAATATCTCGGGAAGAGCTCCTACAATGAGCAGTTCTTC
>few|-|TRBJ2-2|TRBV4-3
CASSRDRLVSGELFF
TGCGCCAGCAGCCGTGACCGACTAGTTTCCGGGGAGCTGTTTTTT
>-|-|TRBJ1-1|TRBV12-3/TRBV12-4
CASSLPGTMNTEAFF
TGTGCCAGCAGTCTGCCGGGGACCATGAACACTGAAGCTTTCTTT
>few|TRBD2|TRBJ2-5|TRBV7-3
CASSSSGLGGETQYF
TGTGCCAGCAGCTCCTCGGGACTAGGGGGGGAGACCCAGTACTTC
>-|TRBD2|TRBJ2-2|TRBV7-6
CASSKLAGSGELFF
TGTGCCAGCAGCAAACTAGCGGGATCCGGGGAGCTGTTTTTT
>-|TRBD2|TRBJ2-1|TRBV6-1
CASRVPGGRAGARYNEQFF
TGTGCCAGCAGGGTACCGGGGGGGAGAGCGGGAGCTCGCTACAATGAGCAGTTCTTC
>few|-|TRBJ1-1|TRBV7-9
CASSPRSQGLGTEAFF
TGTGCCAGCAGCCCGAGATCGCAGGGCTTGGGGACTGAAGCTTTCTTT
>many|TRBD1|TRBJ1-4|TRBV7-2
CASSPGQGAGEKLFF
TGTGCCAGCAGCCCGGGGCAGGGGGCGGGCGAAAAACTGTTTTTT
>-|TRBD2|TRBJ2-1|TRBV4-1
CASSQDLREGLYNEQFF
TGCGCCAGCAGCCAAGATTTGCGGGAGGGCCTTTACAATGAGCAGTTCTTC
>-|TRBD1|TRBJ1-1|TRBV10-3
CAISESEGAAGTEAFF
TGTGCCATCAGTGAGTCCGAGGGGGCGGCGGGCACTGAAGCTTTCTTT
>-|TRBD2|TRBJ2-2|TRBV6-2/TRBV6-3
CASSWRLAGYTGELFF
TGTGCCAGCAGTTGGAGACTAGCGGGCTACACCGGGGAGCTGTTTTTT
>few|TRBD1|TRBJ2-7|TRBV3-1
CASSQDRGTETYEQYF
TGTGCCAGCAGCCAAGATAGAGGGACAGAGACTTACGAGCAGTACTTC
>few|TRBD2|TRBJ2-2|TRBV6-2/TRBV6-3
CASSWREIRVGELFF
TGTGCCAGCAGTTGGCGGGAGATCCGGGTCGGGGAGCTGTTTTTT
>few|TRBD2|TRBJ2-3|TRBV12-3/TRBV12-4
CASSIGREVSTDTQYF
TGTGCCAGCAGTATAGGGCGGGAGGTTTCCACAGATACGCAGTATTTT
>-|-|TRBJ1-5|TRBV18
CASSQIDRNQPQHF
TGTGCCAGCTCACAGATAGACAGAAATCAGCCCCAGCATTTT
>-|-|TRBJ2-5|TRBV7-2
CASSLAGAGQPPRQYF
TGTGCCAGCAGCTTAGCAGGGGCGGGGCAACCCCCGCGCCAGTACTTC
>-|TRBD1|TRBJ1-2|TRBV20-1
CSARGGTGQHGYTF
TGCAGTGCTAGAGGTGGGACAGGGCAGCATGGCTACACCTTC
>few|-|TRBJ2-5|TRBV12-3/TRBV12-4
CASSFLQGLRETQYF
TGTGCCAGCAGTTTCCTTCAAGGGCTAAGGGAGACCCAGTACTTC
>few|TRBD2|TRBJ2-2|TRBV11-2
CASSSILAGDAGELFF
TGTGCCAGCAGCTCAATTCTAGCGGGAGATGCCGGGGAGCTGTTTTTT
>-|-|TRBJ2-5|TRBV28
CASMEPGQETQYF
TGTGCCAGCATGGAGCCGGGCCAAGAGACCCAGTACTTC
>few|-|TRBJ1-2|TRBV20-1
CSVSQNNYGYTF
TGCAGTGTTTCCCAGAATAACTATGGCTACACCTTC
>many|-|TRBJ2-1|TRBV7-2
CASSFGRGDNEQFF
TGTGCCAGCAGCTTTGGTAGGGGGGACAATGAGCAGTTCTTC
>-|TRBD2|TRBJ2-7|TRBV7-2
CASSMGRGLAGGYEQYF
TGTGCCAGCAGCATGGGCCGCGGGCTAGCGGGAGGGTACGAGCAGTACTTC
>-|-|TRBJ1-5|TRBV19
CASSTNRVIYQPQHF
TGTGCCAGTAGTACCAACAGGGTAATTTATCAGCCCCAGCATTTT
>-|-|TRBJ1-2|TRBV5-1
CASSLPGTSYGYTF
TGCGCCAGCAGCTTACCAGGGACCAGCTATGGCTACACCTTC
>-|TRBD1|TRBJ1-1|TRBV20-1
CSAKGRQGFNTEAFF
TGCAGTGCTAAGGGGAGACAGGGGTTTAACACTGAAGCTTTCTTT
>few|-|TRBJ2-7|TRBV7-2
CASSYFGIGRGKDEQYF
TGTGCCAGCAGCTATTTCGGGATCGGGCGGGGAAAGGACGAGCAGTACTTC
>few|TRBD1|TRBJ1-2|TRBV7-6
CASSFGDRAGYTF
TGTGCCAGCAGCTTTGGGGACAGGGCTGGCTACACCTTC
>-|-|TRBJ2-7|TRBV19
CASSIGGKGEQYF
TGTGCCAGTAGTATCGGGGGAAAAGGCGAGCAGTACTTC